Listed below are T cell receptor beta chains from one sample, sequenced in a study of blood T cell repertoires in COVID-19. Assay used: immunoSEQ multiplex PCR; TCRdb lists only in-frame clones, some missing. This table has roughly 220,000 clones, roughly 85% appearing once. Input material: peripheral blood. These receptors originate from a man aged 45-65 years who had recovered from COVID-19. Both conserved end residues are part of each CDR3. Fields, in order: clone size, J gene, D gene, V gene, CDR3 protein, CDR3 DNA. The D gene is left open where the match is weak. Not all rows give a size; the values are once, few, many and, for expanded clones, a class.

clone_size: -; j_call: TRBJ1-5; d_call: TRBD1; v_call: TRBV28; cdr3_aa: CASSFSGTGAQPQHF; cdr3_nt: TGTGCCAGCAGTTTTTCCGGGACAGGAGCGCAGCCCCAGCATTTT
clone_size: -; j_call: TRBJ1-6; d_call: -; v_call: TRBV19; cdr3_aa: CASRQGGSPLHF; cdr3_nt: TGTGCCAGTAGACAGGGTGGCTCACCCCTCCACTTT
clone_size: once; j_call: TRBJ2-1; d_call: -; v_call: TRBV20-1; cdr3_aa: CSAKLNEQFF; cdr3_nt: TGCAGTGCTAAACTCAATGAGCAGTTCTTC
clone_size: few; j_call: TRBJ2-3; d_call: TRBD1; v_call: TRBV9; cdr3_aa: CASSVVGQGLTDTQYF; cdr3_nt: TGTGCCAGCAGCGTAGTGGGACAGGGGTTAACAGATACGCAGTATTTT
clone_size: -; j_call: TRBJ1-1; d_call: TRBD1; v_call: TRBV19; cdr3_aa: CASCRQGESEAFF; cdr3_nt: TGTGCCAGTTGCCGGCAGGGGGAATCTGAAGCTTTCTTT
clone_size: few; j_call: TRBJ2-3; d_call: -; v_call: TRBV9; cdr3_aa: CASSDRTIFHTDTQYF; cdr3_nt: TGTGCCAGCAGCGACAGGACTATATTCCACACAGATACGCAGTATTTT
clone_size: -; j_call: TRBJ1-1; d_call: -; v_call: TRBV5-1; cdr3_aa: CASSYVQGRGTEAFF; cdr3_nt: TGCGCCAGCAGCTACGTACAGGGCCGGGGCACTGAAGCTTTCTTT
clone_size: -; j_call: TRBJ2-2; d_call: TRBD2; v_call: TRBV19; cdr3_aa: CASSIGGAGLTGELFF; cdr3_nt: TGTGCCAGTAGTATAGGGGGAGCGGGACTCACCGGGGAGCTGTTTTTT
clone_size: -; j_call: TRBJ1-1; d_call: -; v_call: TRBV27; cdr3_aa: CASSGLQNTEAFF; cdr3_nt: TGTGCCAGCAGTGGCCTTCAGAACACTGAAGCTTTCTTT
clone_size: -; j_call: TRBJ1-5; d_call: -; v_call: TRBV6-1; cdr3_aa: CASSEAWGPDQPQHF; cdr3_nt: TGTGCCAGCAGTGAAGCGTGGGGGCCTGATCAGCCCCAGCATTTT
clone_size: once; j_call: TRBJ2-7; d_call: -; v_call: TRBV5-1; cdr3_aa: CASSLALTDTYEQYF; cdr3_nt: TGCGCCAGCAGCTTGGCACTCACAGATACCTACGAGCAGTACTTC
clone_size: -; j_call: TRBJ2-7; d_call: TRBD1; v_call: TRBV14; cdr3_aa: CASSQDWGTGMREQYF; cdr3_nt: TGTGCCAGCAGCCAAGATTGGGGGACAGGGATGAGGGAGCAGTACTTC
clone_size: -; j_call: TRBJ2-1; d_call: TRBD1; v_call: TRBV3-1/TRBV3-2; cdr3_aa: CASRQGAANEQFF; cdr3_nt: TGTGCCAGCAGACAGGGGGCGGCCAATGAGCAGTTCTTC
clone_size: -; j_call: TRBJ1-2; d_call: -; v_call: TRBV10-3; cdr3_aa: CAISDWTPQGYTF; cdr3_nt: TGTGCCATCAGTGATTGGACACCTCAGGGCTACACCTTC
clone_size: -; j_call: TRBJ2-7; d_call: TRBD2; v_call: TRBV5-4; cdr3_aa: CASSPSGIHEQYF; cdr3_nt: TGTGCCAGCAGTCCCAGCGGGATCCACGAGCAGTACTTC
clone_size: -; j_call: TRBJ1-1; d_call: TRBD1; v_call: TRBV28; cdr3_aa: CASSETGGSTEAFF; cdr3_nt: TGTGCCAGCAGTGAAACAGGGGGTAGCACTGAAGCTTTCTTT
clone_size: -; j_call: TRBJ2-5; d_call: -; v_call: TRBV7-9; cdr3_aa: CASTQKQETQYF; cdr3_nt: TGTGCCAGCACACAGAAACAAGAGACCCAGTACTTC
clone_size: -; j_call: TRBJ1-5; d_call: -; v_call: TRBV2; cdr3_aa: CASRGTVLGNQPQHF; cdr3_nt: TGTGCCAGCAGAGGTACAGTTCTTGGGAATCAGCCCCAGCATTTT
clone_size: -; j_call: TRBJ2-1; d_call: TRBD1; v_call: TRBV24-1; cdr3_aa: CARNYSGGSSHNEQFF; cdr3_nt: TGTGCCAGAAATTATTCAGGGGGTTCCAGCCACAATGAGCAGTTCTTC
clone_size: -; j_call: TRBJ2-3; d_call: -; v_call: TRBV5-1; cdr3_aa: CASSFGRTDTQYF; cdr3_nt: TGCGCCAGCAGCTTTGGCCGCACAGATACGCAGTATTTT
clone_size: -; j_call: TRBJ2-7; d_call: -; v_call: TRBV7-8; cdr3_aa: CASSLEMSVGGGTYYEQYF; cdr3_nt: TGTGCCAGCAGCTTAGAGATGTCGGTCGGCGGCGGAACGTACTACGAGCAGTACTTC
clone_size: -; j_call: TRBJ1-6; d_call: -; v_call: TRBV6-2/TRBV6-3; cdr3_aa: CASSFQGMMNSPLHF; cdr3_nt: TGTGCCAGCAGTTTTCAGGGGATGATGAATTCACCCCTCCACTTT
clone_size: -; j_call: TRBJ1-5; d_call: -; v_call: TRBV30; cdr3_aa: CAWSVTQINQPQHF; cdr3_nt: TGTGCCTGGAGTGTAACACAGATTAATCAGCCCCAGCATTTT
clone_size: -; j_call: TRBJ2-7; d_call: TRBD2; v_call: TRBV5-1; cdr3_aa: CASSPREGGSSYEQYF; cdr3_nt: TGCGCCAGCAGCCCCAGAGAAGGCGGGAGCTCCTACGAGCAGTACTTC
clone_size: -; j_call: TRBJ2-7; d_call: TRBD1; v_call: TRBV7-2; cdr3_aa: CASSVPFGTGDEQYF; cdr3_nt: TGTGCCAGCAGCGTCCCATTCGGGACAGGGGACGAGCAGTACTTC
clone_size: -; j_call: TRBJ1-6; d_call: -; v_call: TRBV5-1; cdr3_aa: CASSSSYNSPLHF; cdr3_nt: TGCGCCAGCTCTAGCTCCTATAATTCACCCCTCCACTTT
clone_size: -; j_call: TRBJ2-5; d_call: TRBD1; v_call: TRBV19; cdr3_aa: CASSPRGQGKETQYF; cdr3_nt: TGTGCCAGTAGTCCCCGGGGACAGGGCAAAGAGACCCAGTACTTC
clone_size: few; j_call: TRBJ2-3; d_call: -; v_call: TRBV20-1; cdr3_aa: CSASPFTGWGDTQYF; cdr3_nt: TGCAGTGCTAGTCCCTTCACGGGGTGGGGAGATACGCAGTATTTT
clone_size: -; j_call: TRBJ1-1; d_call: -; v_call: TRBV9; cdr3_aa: CASSALGTKNTEAFF; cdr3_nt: TGTGCCAGCAGCGCTCTTGGGACAAAGAACACTGAAGCTTTCTTT
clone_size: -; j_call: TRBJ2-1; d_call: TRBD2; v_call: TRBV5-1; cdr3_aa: CASSPGTSRYNEQFF; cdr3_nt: TGCGCCAGCAGCCCCGGGACTAGCAGATACAATGAGCAGTTCTTC
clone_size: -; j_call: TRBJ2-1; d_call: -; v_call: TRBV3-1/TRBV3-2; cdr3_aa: CASSPRQITTRKQFF; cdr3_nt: TGTGCCAGCAGCCCCCGGCAAATAACGACTAGGAAGCAGTTCTTC
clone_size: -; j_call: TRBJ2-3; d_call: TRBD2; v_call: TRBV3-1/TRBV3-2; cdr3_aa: CASSLVAGVRADTQYF; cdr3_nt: TGTGCCAGCAGCCTCGTAGCGGGGGTTCGGGCAGATACGCAGTATTTT
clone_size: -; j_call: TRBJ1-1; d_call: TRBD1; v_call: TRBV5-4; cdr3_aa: CASSLATGGNEAFF; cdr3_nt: TGTGCCAGCAGCTTGGCAACAGGGGGGAATGAAGCTTTCTTT
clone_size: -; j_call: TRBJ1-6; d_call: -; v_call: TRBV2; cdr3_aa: CASSDPPDRQRRGGSPLHF; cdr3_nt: TGTGCCAGCAGTGACCCCCCCGACAGGCAGAGAAGAGGGGGTTCACCCCTCCACTTT
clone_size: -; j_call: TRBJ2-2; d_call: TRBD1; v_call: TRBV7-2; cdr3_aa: CASSHGDRTIVELFF; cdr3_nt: TGTGCCAGCAGCCATGGGGACAGGACTATTGTGGAGCTGTTTTTT
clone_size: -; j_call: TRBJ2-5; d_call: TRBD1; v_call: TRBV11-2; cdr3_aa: CASRTGARVETQYF; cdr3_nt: TGTGCCAGCAGGACAGGGGCCCGTGTTGAGACCCAGTACTTC
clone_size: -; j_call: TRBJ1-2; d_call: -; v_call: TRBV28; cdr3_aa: CASSLGGENYGYTF; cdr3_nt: TGTGCCAGCAGTCTCGGTGGGGAGAACTATGGCTACACCTTC
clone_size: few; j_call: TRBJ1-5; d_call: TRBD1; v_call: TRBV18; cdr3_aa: CASSPPGQGASSQPQHF; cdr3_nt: TGTGCCAGCTCACCCCCGGGACAGGGGGCTTCGTCCCAGCCCCAGCATTTT
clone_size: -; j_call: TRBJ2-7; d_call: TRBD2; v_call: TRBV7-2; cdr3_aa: CASSLSGTSNSEQYF; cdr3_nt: TGTGCCAGCAGCTTATCCGGGACTAGCAACTCCGAGCAGTACTTC
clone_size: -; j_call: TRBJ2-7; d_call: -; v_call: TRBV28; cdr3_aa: CASSLEGQPYEQYF; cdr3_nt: TGTGCCAGCAGTTTGGAAGGACAGCCCTACGAGCAGTACTTC
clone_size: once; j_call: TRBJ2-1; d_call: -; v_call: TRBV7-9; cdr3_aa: CASTPTGPRGQFF; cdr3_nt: TGTGCCAGCACCCCAACCGGTCCACGTGGGCAGTTCTTC
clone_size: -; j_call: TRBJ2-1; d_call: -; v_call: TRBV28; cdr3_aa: CASSLAEGGKNNEQFF; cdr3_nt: TGTGCCAGCAGTCTAGCCGAGGGCGGGAAAAACAATGAGCAGTTCTTC
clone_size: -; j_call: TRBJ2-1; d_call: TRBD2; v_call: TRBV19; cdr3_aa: CASSTPGLAGVRNEQFF; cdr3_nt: TGTGCCAGTAGTACGCCAGGACTAGCGGGAGTCAGGAATGAGCAGTTCTTC
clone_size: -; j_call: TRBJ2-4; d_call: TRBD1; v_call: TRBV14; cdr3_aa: CASSLWTGKGKNIQYF; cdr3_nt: TGTGCCAGCAGCCTCTGGACAGGGAAGGGCAAAAACATTCAGTACTTC